This TCR beta chain was identified in a study of blood T cell repertoires in COVID-19. The CDR3 contains 12 residues. Trimming took 4 bases from V and 2 from J, leaving 5 bases between them. The germline V gene encodes CDR1 SEHNR and CDR2 FQNEAQ (reference sequence). TCRdb keeps only in-frame clones here, not all; method: immunoSEQ multiplex PCR. The repertoire consists of almost 55,000 clones, with over 75% occurring once and the leading ten covering under 30%. This chain links TRBV7-9 with TRBJ2-5; no clear D. The sequence was obtained from a human donor in a cohort sampled during active COVID-19. The specimen sequenced was peripheral blood. In DNA, the CDR3 is TGTGCCAGCAGCTCAGGACAAGAGACCCAGTACTTC. It encodes CASSSGQETQYF.